Sequencing of this TCR beta chain was carried out in a study of sequential checkpoint blockade in melanoma. Treatment meaning: randomized to nivolumab then ipilimumab (arm A) or the reverse (arm B). Using immunoSEQ multiplex PCR, the repertoire was profiled, and TCRdb retains in-frame clones only, with some absent. The sample yields 34,000 or so clones, 82% seen once. V dropped 6 bases and J dropped 6; count of bases not matched to a gene: 3. The CDR3 is 13 residues long. Germline V gene lookup returns CDR1 SNHLY and CDR2 FYNNEI. This clonotype was obtained from a human donor with melanoma. The V call is TRBV2, the J call TRBJ2-3; TRBD2 aligns across 10 bases. Sequenced here: CD8+ T cells sorted from blood (inferred from file names), sampled from a patient given nivolumab and ipilimumab in sequence. The CDR3 here is CASRAGGQDTQYF. CDR3 in DNA: TGTGCCAGCAGAGCGGGGGGGCAGGATACGCAGTATTTT.